These 3 T cell receptor beta chains share one sample of origin, sequenced in a study of cytomegalovirus exposure and HLA in healthy donors. TCRdb's table, derived via immunoSEQ multiplex PCR, lists solely in-frame clones and lacks some. This table holds tens of thousands of clones, over 90% found once. The source material was PBMCs. The receptors come from a woman between 18 and 29 years old in good health and CMV-seropositive.

The chain has TRBV5-5 and TRBJ1-1; D remains ambiguous. The germline V gene encodes CDR1 SGHKS and CDR2 YYEKEE (reference sequence). Trimming removed 3 bases at V and 4 bases at J, with 16 bases between. The CDR3 has 15 amino acids. CDR3 nucleotide sequence: TGTGCCAGCAGCTCCTGGACTCCGAAAGGCACTGAAGCTTTCTTT. This encodes CASSSWTPKGTEAFF.

This rearrangement joins TRBV13 to TRBJ2-1, with 11 bases matching TRBD2. After removal of 5 bases from V and 8 bases from J, the junction contained 5 bases not matched to a gene. Per the germline V gene, CDR1 is PRHDT and CDR2 is FYEKMQ (reference sequence). The CDR3 totals 14 residues. CDR3 sequence: CASSLSGGADEQFF. Here the CDR3 DNA reads TGTGCCAGCAGCCTTAGCGGGGGGGCCGATGAGCAGTTCTTC.

The rearrangement joins TRBV4-3 to TRBJ1-1; TRBD1 agrees at 8 bases. Germline V CDR1 and CDR2: LGHNA, YSLEER. V lost 3 bases and J lost 4; bases outside the gene matches: 7. The CDR3 sequence is 15 residues long. For the CDR3, the DNA is TGCGCCAGCAGCCATTCGAGGACAGGGACCACTGAAGCTTTCTTT. This codes for CASSHSRTGTTEAFF.